This T cell receptor (beta chain) was identified in a study of blood T cell repertoires in COVID-19. Study in general: The United States, Italy and Spain were the sources of the acute and convalescent COVID-19 samples. The analysed material was cDNA or gDNA that came from T cells, B-cell-depleted T cells, or PBMCs.

This clone was observed a few times. How the authors handled the data: The assay estimated nucleated cells by amplifying reference gene primers. Method: immunoSEQ multiplex PCR; TCRdb's copy keeps in-frame clones and lacks some. V and J calls and clone size are copied from that table; D and trimming were computed from the DNA. In the table there are 120,000 to 150,000 clones, roughly 87% of which are singletons. CDR1 is SEHNR and CDR2 is FQNEAQ in the germline V gene (reference sequence). V lost 1 base, J lost 4 bases, and 10 bases lay in between. The CDR3 has 14 amino acids. Sequences were obtained from peripheral blood. The sequence was obtained from a woman aged 50 to 60 with acute or convalescent COVID-19. The rearrangement joins TRBV7-9 to TRBJ2-5, with TRBD2 as a possible D gene (5 bases). The CDR3 nucleotides read TGTGCCAGCAGCTTAGATCGGGGATCAGAGACCCAGTACTTC. This sequence encodes CASSLDRGSETQYF.